What follows describes a single T cell receptor (beta chain). Its target is not known. Genomic DNA belonging to each subset was distributed in equal measure over several immunoSEQ plates. Per the authors' pipeline: With immunoSEQ giving junction-only sequences and no quality scores, filtering differed. The table came from immunoSEQ multiplex PCR; TCRdb's copy has only in-frame clones and leaves some out. V and J calls and clone size follow that table, whereas D and trimming were derived from the DNA. The data show around 690,000 clones, 90% seen once. This record comes from a study of shared clonotypes between healthy human individuals. Turning to the study itself: CD4 naive and memory got three plates each, CD8 naive two, CD8 memory one. The study, taken as a whole, reports: Roughly 4.6% of naive CD4 clonotypes were common to a handful of donors.

The TCR comes from a young man in good health. Some clones in this sample may be carry-over from other donors' samples. Sequencing was carried out using memory CD8+ T cells from PBMCs. Stated subset: CD45RO+ cells pooled with CCR7-negative TemRA cells.

CDR3 DNA sequence: TGTGCCAGCAGGGAATCACGGACTGCCCTCTACGAGCAGTACTTC. This encodes CASRESRTALYEQYF. The V call is TRBV27, the J call TRBJ2-7; a weak D match, TRBD2 (5 bases). V was shortened by 6 bases and J by 3 bases, with 18 bases between the two germline ends. The CDR3 has 15 amino acids. Per germline, CDR1 MNHEY and CDR2 SMNVEV (reference sequence).